This T cell receptor (beta chain) originates from a study of shared clonotypes between healthy human individuals. Whole-study results and caveats: Relative to their counterparts shared across all four donors, non-shared clonotypes exhibited diminished generation probabilities.

Details on this clone: Its target is not known. Additional DNA sequences in this sample encode the identical CDR3.

The CDR3 covers 14 residues. Losses at the gene ends were 2 bases for V and 4 bases for J; bases not matched to a gene: 4. Per the germline V gene, CDR1 is MNHEY and CDR2 is SMNVEV (reference sequence). Sequencing was performed with immunoSEQ multiplex PCR; in TCRdb, only in-frame clones are kept and a portion is missing. The sample has some 1 million clones; approximately 72% are singletons. Sequenced material: memory CD4+ T cells sorted from blood. This sample's subset: CD45RA-negative fraction. This TCR derives from a man in his late teens or twenties in good health. The rearrangement joins TRBV27 to TRBJ1-2, with 7 bases matching TRBD1. CDR3 DNA sequence: TGTGCCAGCAGTTTAAAGGGGGCTGGCTATGGCTACACCTTC. Residues: CASSLKGAGYGYTF.